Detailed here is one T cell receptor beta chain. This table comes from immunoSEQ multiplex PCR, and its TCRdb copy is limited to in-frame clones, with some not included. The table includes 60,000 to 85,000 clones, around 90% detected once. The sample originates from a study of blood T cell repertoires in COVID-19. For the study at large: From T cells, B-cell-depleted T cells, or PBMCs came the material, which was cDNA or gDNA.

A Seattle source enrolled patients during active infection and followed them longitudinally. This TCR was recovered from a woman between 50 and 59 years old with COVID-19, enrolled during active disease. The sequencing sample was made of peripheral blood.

CDR3 in DNA: TGTGCCAGCAGTCTCCGCCCAGCGGGTACCGGGGAGCTGTTTTTT. Its translation: CASSLRPAGTGELFF. This rearrangement joins TRBV6-5 to TRBJ2-2, with D possibly TRBD2 on 6 matching bases. V was pared by 5 bases and J by 5 bases, with 15 bases between. Per germline, CDR1 MNHEY and CDR2 SVGAGI. This CDR3 comprises 15 residues.